This T cell receptor beta chain originates from a study of blood T cell repertoires in COVID-19. The CDR3 covers 13 residues. V lost 4 bases, J lost 8 bases, and 14 bases lay in between. CDR1 is MNHEY, CDR2 SVGEGT, per germline. Assay: immunoSEQ multiplex PCR; the TCRdb copy retains only in-frame clones and omits some. The data show 26,000 or so clones, roughly 90% seen once. The receptor's source is a human donor with active COVID-19. The donor label of this sample is uncertain. Material for sequencing was peripheral blood. The V call is TRBV6-2 or TRBV6-3, the J call TRBJ1-2, with unresolved D. The CDR3 spells CASSLQLAGGYTF. The CDR3 DNA is TGTGCCAGCAGTTTACAACTAGCAGGCGGCTACACCTTC.